A single sample gave rise to the 7 T cell receptor beta chains below, sequenced in a study of T cell repertoires in cytomegalovirus infection (dated by TCRdb to the late 2010s). The run used an Illumina HiSeq 1500. TCRdb reprocessing: public reads trimmed at Q25 with fastp, clones called with MiXCR, in-frame beta chains kept. All rows with the same CDR3 protein become a single entry with the most common DNA and genes. For this sample the table gives hundreds of thousands of distinct CDR3 sequences, of which under 40% were detected only once. Roughly an eighth of the sample is in the top ten clones. Material: PBMCs. The receptors shown here come from a human donor in good health (CMV status not recorded). Some clones in this sample may be carry-over from other donors' samples.

Only a few counts were recorded for this clonotype. The chain couples TRBV12-3 or TRBV12-4 to TRBJ2-5; D remains ambiguous. Trimming left V 4 bases short and J 2 bases short, with 11 bases between. This CDR3 has 14 amino acids. CDR3 residues: CASSYSDGQETQYF. The CDR3 bases are TGTGCCAGCAGTTACTCGGACGGACAAGAGACCCAGTACTTC.

J is TRBJ1-5 and V is TRBV10-3; 8 nucleotides agree with TRBD1. With 0 bases clipped from V and 6 bases from J, the junction kept 10 bases outside the gene matches. Germline CDR1 ENHRY, CDR2 SYGVKD. The CDR3 sequence is 17 residues long. The CDR3 DNA reads TGTGCCATCAGTGAGTCCGTTGGACAGGGACGCATTCAGCCCCAGCATTTT. Translation gives CAISESVGQGRIQPQHF.

Comments on this clonotype: One base away lies a much larger clone, so this may be a sequencing read error. The DNA for the CDR3 is TGTGCCAGTATTATAGTAGGGGAGAGCACTGAAGCTTTCTTT. Protein sequence: CASIIVGESTEAFF. The chain carries TRBV19 and TRBJ1-1, with D possibly TRBD1 on 5 matching bases. Germline V gives CDR1 LNHDA, CDR2 SQIVND (reference sequence). The CDR3 totals 14 residues.

At least ten counts were recorded for this clonotype. The chain combines TRBV7-6 with TRBJ2-6; the match to TRBD1 covers 7 bases. V lost 4 bases, J lost 0 bases, and 9 bases stayed unmatched. Germline loops: CDR1 SGHVS, CDR2 FNYEAQ. This CDR3 is built from 18 residues. Here the CDR3 reads CASSSLTGRYSGANVLTF. CDR3 DNA sequence: TGTGCCAGCAGCTCACTGACAGGGCGTTACTCTGGGGCCAACGTCCTGACTTTC.

There are many counts of this clonotype. The chain links TRBV12-3 or TRBV12-4 to TRBJ1-6; D may be TRBD1 (5 bases). The CDR3 extends over 14 amino acids. With 6 bases removed from V and 9 bases from J, the gap between germline ends came to 15 bases. The CDR3 region is CASSLRDRGSPLHF. In DNA form, the CDR3 reads TGTGCCAGCAGCCTCAGGGATAGGGGTTCACCCCTCCACTTT.

A single count supports this clonotype. V usage is TRBV5-1 and J usage is TRBJ2-7, with 8 nucleotides matching TRBD1. The CDR3 consists of 17 residues. The V gene's germline CDR1 is SGHRS and CDR2 YFSETQ. V gave up 3 bases and J gave up 0 bases; unmatched junction bases: 11. The CDR3: CASSSQRQGKYSYEQYF. The CDR3 nucleotides are TGCGCCAGCAGCTCACAGCGACAGGGGAAGTACTCCTACGAGCAGTACTTC.

This sequence joins TRBV19 and TRBJ2-7, with D perhaps TRBD1 (5 bases). Trimming removed 3 bases at V and 3 bases at J, with 9 bases between. CDR3 length: 13 residues. Germline CDR1 reads LNHDA; CDR2 reads SQIVND (reference sequence). CDR3 region: CASSMTVNYEQYF. For the CDR3, the DNA is TGTGCCAGTAGTATGACAGTCAACTACGAGCAGTACTTC.